This TCR beta chain was captured in a study of T-cell reconstitution after alpha-beta-depleted transplantation in children. Study-wide findings and caveats: Surviving thymic progenitors and recipient T cells were the source of high TCRbeta diversity at day 60 in some patients. The study reportedly traced alpha-beta T cells about two months after transplant to several hundred expanded graft clones. T-cell numbers and diversity, one year after transplant, stemmed largely from T cells that were newly produced.

To note about this clonotype: Its antigen is as yet unknown. One end of the junction does not line up with germline, which may come from a read error.

The TCRbeta library incorporated unique molecular identifiers. Via MiXCR, TCRdb re-called the PCR reads, giving one row per CDR3 protein. The sample yields about 540,000 distinct CDR3 sequences, 27% seen once. The CDR3 spans 13 residues. CDR1 SGHRS and CDR2 YFSETQ come from the germline V gene. The chain employs TRBV5-1 and TRBJ2-3, with 7 bases lining up with TRBD1. The source was PBMCs, collected before TCRalphabeta/CD19-depleted stem cell transplant. This clonotype was sampled from a boy in the first two years of life with Wiskott-Aldrich syndrome, due to receive a stem cell transplant. CDR3 region: CASSPTGVDTQYF. The CDR3 nucleotides read TGTGCCAGCAGCCCTACAGGGGTAGATACGCAGTATTTT. Using reference TRBV5-1 and TRBJ2-3 for the parts outside the CDR3, the full variable domain is KAGVTQTPRYLIKTRGQQVTLSCSPISGHRSVSWYQQTPGQGLQFLFEYFSETQRNKGNFPGRFSGRQFSNSRSEMNVSTLELGDSALYLCASSPTGVDTQYFGPGTRLTVL.